The 23 T cell receptor beta chains below all came from one sample that was sequenced in a study of CD8+CD57+ T cells in acquired aplastic anemia. Genomic DNA templated the TCR beta VDJ and CDR3 profiling. TCRdb itself ran the reads through MiXCR, one entry per CDR3 protein. The table lists 250,000 to 300,000 distinct CDR3 sequences, approximately 57% of them singletons. The sample was sorted CD4+, CD8+, or CD8+CD57+ T cells (not recorded which) from PBMCs. The receptors were sampled from a human donor with severe aplastic anemia or a healthy control (not recorded which).

This chain links TRBV20-1 with TRBJ1-6; 10 nucleotides match TRBD1. V shed 5 bases, J shed 7 bases, and the junction held 8 bases outside the gene matches. This CDR3 contains 15 residues. CDR1 and CDR2 from the germline V gene are DFQATT and SNEGSKA (reference sequence). CDR3 loop: CSADRGRGGNSPLHF. The CDR3 DNA reads TGCAGTGCTGACAGGGGGCGAGGAGGAAATTCACCCCTCCACTTT.

The chain employs TRBV7-9 and TRBJ2-7, with TRBD2 matching over 8 bases. With 2 bases clipped from V and 4 bases from J, the junction kept 7 bases outside the gene matches. The CDR3 extends over 15 amino acids. Germline V CDR1 and CDR2: SEHNR, FQNEAQ (reference sequence). The CDR3 nucleotides read TGTGCCAGCAGCTTATTACGGGAGGGATTGTACGAGCAGTACTTC. Translation: CASSLLREGLYEQYF.

The rearrangement uses TRBV5-5 and TRBJ1-4; no firm D call. CDR3 length: 14 residues. The V end lost 0 bases, the J end lost 8 bases, and 11 bases lay between the germline ends. CDR1 and CDR2 (germline): SGHKS, YYEKEE (reference sequence). The CDR3 nucleotides read TGTGCCAGCAGCTTGGGGCTCCTCAAGGAAAAACTGTTTTTT. Translating it yields CASSLGLLKEKLFF.

This clonotype has just a few counts. The chain is built from TRBV7-2 and TRBJ2-7; D gene ambiguous. This CDR3 region has 14 residues. Germline V gene data show CDR1 as SGHTA and CDR2 as FQGNSA. V was trimmed by 0 bases and J by 5 bases, leaving 11 bases between them. DNA of the CDR3: TGTGCCAGCAGCTTAGCGGGATCGGCCAACGAGCAGTACTTC. Its translation is CASSLAGSANEQYF.

This chain uses TRBV19 with TRBJ1-2, with D perhaps TRBD1 (5 bases). The V and J ends lost 6 bases and 5 bases respectively, with 13 bases between them. This CDR3 is built from 13 residues. Germline V CDR1 and CDR2: LNHDA, SQIVND (reference sequence). The CDR3 sequence is CASSPTDTYGYTF. The CDR3 nucleotides are TGTGCCAGTAGCCCGACGGACACTTATGGCTACACCTTC.

V is TRBV7-2 and J is TRBJ2-7; TRBD1 aligns across 8 bases. CDR3 size: 14 residues. The V and J ends lost 4 bases and 5 bases, in that order; junction bases with no gene match: 7. Germline CDR1 reads SGHTA; CDR2 reads FQGNSA. CDR3 DNA: TGTGCCAGCAGCTCCCGACAGGGGCACGACGAGCAGTACTTC. Residues: CASSSRQGHDEQYF.

This clonotype was counted at least ten times. The V and J genes are TRBV20-1 and TRBJ2-3, with 8 nucleotides matching TRBD1. Germline V gene data show CDR1 as DFQATT and CDR2 as SNEGSKA (reference sequence). V was clipped by 7 bases and J by 2 bases; unmatched bases: 8. CDR3 length: 14 residues. The CDR3 protein is CSGATGVLTDTQYF. The CDR3 DNA reads TGCAGTGGGGCGACAGGGGTTCTCACAGATACGCAGTATTTT.

Regarding this clonotype: Because it lacks the conserved phenylalanine or tryptophan at the end, this CDR3 is likely a read error. The CDR3 sequence: CASSPRQGGTEAFL. Here the CDR3 DNA reads TGTGCCAGCAGCCCCCGACAGGGGGGGACTGAAGCTTTCCTT. The chain carries TRBV7-2 and TRBJ1-1, with 9 bases aligning to TRBD1. CDR1 and CDR2 from the germline V gene are SGHTA and FQGNSA. J was trimmed by 5 bases and V by 5 bases; bases with no gene match: 6. The CDR3 loop spans 14 amino acids.

This clonotype was observed a handful of times. The rearrangement links TRBV20-1 to TRBJ2-1; D possibly corresponds to TRBD2 (5 bases). Germline V lookup: CDR1 DFQATT, CDR2 SNEGSKA (reference sequence). V shed 0 bases and J shed 1 base, with 13 bases lying between them. The CDR3 spans 16 residues. The CDR3 protein is CSARDFGERSYNEQFF. CDR3 bases: TGCAGTGCTAGAGATTTCGGGGAGAGGTCCTACAATGAGCAGTTCTTC.

This clonotype was detected only once. Sequence at one end of the junction differs from germline and may be a read error. J is TRBJ2-3 and V is TRBV7-7; 10 nucleotides align to TRBD2. Germline V gene sequence: CDR1 SSHAT, CDR2 FNYEAQ (reference sequence). The length of the CDR3 is 15 residues. CDR3 DNA: TGTGCTAGCAGCTCTACTAGCGGGGGCACAGATACGCAGTATTTT. Its translation: CASSSTSGGTDTQYF.

The V gene is TRBV2, the J gene TRBJ2-3; 14 bases match TRBD2. The CDR3 totals 14 residues. The junction had 5 bases not matched to a gene; V was cut back by 10 bases and J by 5 bases. Germline V gene data show CDR1 as SNHLY and CDR2 as FYNNEI. The CDR3 coding sequence is TGTGCCACCAAGACTAGCGGGGGGGAAGATACGCAGTATTTT. This codes for CATKTSGGEDTQYF.

Comment on this clonotype: This likely comes from a read error, as the CDR3 has no conserved phenylalanine or tryptophan at its end. The gene calls are TRBV7-2 and TRBJ1-4; 7 bases are a match to TRBD1. V was pared by 5 bases and J by 10 bases, with 7 bases of the junction left unmatched. This CDR3 region has 13 residues. CDR1 is SGHTA and CDR2 is FQGNSA in the germline V gene. This CDR3 is CASSLDREGKLFS. In nucleotides, the CDR3 is TGTGCCAGCAGCCTTGACAGGGAAGGAAAACTGTTTTCT.

This clonotype was observed at least ten times. V usage is TRBV5-1 and J usage is TRBJ1-6; D possibly corresponds to TRBD1 (5 bases). Germline V CDR1 and CDR2: SGHRS, YFSETQ. This CDR3 is 16 amino acids long. V was pared by 1 base and J by 7 bases, with 15 bases between. CDR3 loop: CASSLREQGLNSPLHF. The CDR3 DNA is TGCGCCAGCAGCTTGAGGGAGCAGGGCCTGAATTCACCCCTCCACTTT.

This clonotype was observed at least ten times. The V call is TRBV5-8, the J call TRBJ1-5; no clear D gene. V was pared by 4 bases and J by 4 bases, with 12 bases between. The CDR3 runs to 14 residues. Per the germline V gene, CDR1 is SGHTS and CDR2 is YDEGEE. DNA for the CDR3: TGTGCCAGCAGCCCCGGACTGCCTAATCAGCCCCAGCATTTT. Encoded protein: CASSPGLPNQPQHF.

This chain joins TRBV24-1 and TRBJ1-1; D gene uncertain. Trimming pared 12 bases from V and 4 bases from J, leaving 20 bases between. In germline, CDR1 is KGHDR, CDR2 SFDVKD. This CDR3 region has 14 residues. CDR3 loop: CASSPGRSVTEAFF. CDR3 nucleotides: TGTGCCTCCTCTCCAGGCAGGTCGGTCACTGAAGCTTTCTTT.

At least ten counts were recorded for this clonotype. The J gene is TRBJ2-7, the V gene TRBV25-1; D unresolved. Trimming left V 2 bases short and J 0 bases short, with 14 bases between. The CDR3 consists of 16 residues. The germline gives CDR1 MGHDK, CDR2 SYGVNS. DNA for the CDR3: TGTGCCAGCAGTGAAAAAGGTGACACGAGCTCCTACGAGCAGTACTTC. As protein: CASSEKGDTSSYEQYF.

The rearrangement joins TRBV19 to TRBJ1-1; D is perhaps TRBD1 (5 bases). V gave up 6 bases and J gave up 1 base, with 21 bases separating them. Germline V CDR1 and CDR2: LNHDA, SQIVND (reference sequence). This CDR3 region has 17 residues. CDR3 in amino acids: CASRETPRQQRNTEAFF. In DNA, the CDR3 is TGTGCCAGTAGGGAAACACCAAGACAGCAAAGGAACACTGAAGCTTTCTTT.

This clonotype occurred once. The chain is built from TRBV19 and TRBJ1-1; 8 bases align to TRBD1. After removal of 5 bases from V and 5 bases from J, the junction contained 7 bases not matched to a gene. The CDR3 length is 14 residues. CDR1 and CDR2 (germline): LNHDA, SQIVND (reference sequence). CDR3 sequence reads: CASSASGGETEAFF. The DNA for the CDR3 is TGTGCCAGTAGTGCTTCAGGGGGCGAGACTGAAGCTTTCTTT.

For the CDR3, the DNA is TGTGCCACCAGTGCCCCGGGAGTAACCTACGAGCAGTACTTC. It encodes CATSAPGVTYEQYF. The J gene is TRBJ2-7, the V gene TRBV24-1; a weak D match, TRBD2 (6 bases). The germline gives CDR1 KGHDR, CDR2 SFDVKD. V dropped 5 bases and J dropped 2 bases, with 12 bases sitting between them. The CDR3 contains 14 residues.

The chain links TRBV12-3 or TRBV12-4 to TRBJ1-2, with TRBD1 as a possible D gene (5 bases). This CDR3 spans 13 amino acids. With 3 bases removed from V and 4 bases from J, the gap between germline ends came to 9 bases. For the CDR3, the DNA is TGTGCCAGCAGTTTGCGGGGGGTCTATGGCTACACCTTC. Protein product: CASSLRGVYGYTF.

V is TRBV10-3 and J is TRBJ1-6; D is undetermined. This CDR3 has 12 amino acids. Germline CDR1 ENHRY, CDR2 SYGVKD. The V end lost 3 bases, the J end lost 14 bases, and 11 bases lay between the germline ends. CDR3 residues: CAISDTPISLHF. The CDR3 DNA sequence: TGTGCCATCAGTGACACCCCCATCTCCCTCCACTTT.

The chain recombines TRBV7-8 with TRBJ2-7; a possible D gene is TRBD1 (6 bases). The CDR3 is 13 amino acids. Germline loops: CDR1 SGHVS, CDR2 FQNEAQ. Between the trimmed V and J ends, which lost 7 bases and 6 bases, there was a span of 16 bases. The CDR3 region has the DNA TGTGCCAGCACCTTGCGGCGAGGGGGCGAGCAGTACTTC. Its protein product is CASTLRRGGEQYF. Full variable domain (outside the CDR3, taken from reference TRBV7-8 and TRBJ2-7): GAGVSQSPRYKVAKRGQDVALRCDPISGHVSLFWYQQALGQGPEFLTYFQNEAQLDKSGLPSDRFFAERPEGSVSTLKIQRTQQEDSAVYLCASTLRRGGEQYFGPGTRLTVT.

The chain couples TRBV20-1 to TRBJ1-2; 8 nucleotides line up with TRBD1. V gave up 3 bases and J gave up 5 bases; unmatched junction bases: 8. Germline loops: CDR1 DFQATT, CDR2 SNEGSKA (reference sequence). CDR3 length: 14 residues. This chain's CDR3 is CSARAGRGRYGYTF. For the CDR3, the DNA is TGCAGTGCTAGGGCTGGCAGGGGGCGGTATGGCTACACCTTC.